The 31 T cell receptor beta chains listed next were all sequenced from one sample in a study of blood T cell repertoires in COVID-19. Method: immunoSEQ multiplex PCR; TCRdb's copy keeps in-frame clones and lacks some. The repertoire consists of just under 65,000 clones, with 65% to 85% occurring once and the leading ten covering roughly 6.3%. Sample: peripheral blood. The receptor set was obtained from a human donor in a cohort sampled during active COVID-19.

The rearrangement links TRBV7-6 to TRBJ2-7, with TRBD1 matching over 7 bases. The CDR3 is 15 residues long. After removal of 5 bases from V and 7 bases from J, the junction contained 14 bases not matched to a gene. Germline-derived CDR1 and CDR2 are SGHVS and FNYEAQ. CDR3 sequence (DNA): TGTGCCAGCAGCAAACAGGGGATTGGTCCGCGGGAGCAGTACTTC. Translation gives CASSKQGIGPREQYF.

This chain joins TRBV7-2 and TRBJ1-4, with a possible D match to TRBD1 (5 bases). The CDR3 covers 14 residues. Trimming cost V 3 bases and J 5 bases, with 10 bases left between them. CDR1 SGHTA and CDR2 FQGNSA come from the germline V gene. The CDR3 here is CASSFRGFNEKLFF. Here the CDR3 DNA reads TGTGCCAGCAGCTTTCGGGGGTTCAATGAAAAACTGTTTTTT. Drawing the rest from reference TRBV7-2 and TRBJ1-4, the complete variable domain is GAGVSQSPSNKVTEKGKDVELRCDPISGHTALYWYRQSLGQGLEFLIYFQGNSAPDKSGLPSDRFSAERTGGSVSTLTIQRTQQEDSAVYLCASSFRGFNEKLFFGSGTQLSVL.

The chain joins TRBV7-2 to TRBJ2-1; TRBD2 aligns across 9 bases. Germline assignment: CDR1 SGHTA and CDR2 FQGNSA. CDR3 length equals 15 residues. The junction had 5 bases not matched to a gene; V was cut back by 3 bases and J by 5 bases. DNA for the CDR3: TGTGCCAGCAGCTTGCGGGGGGGCCGGGACAATGAGCAGTTCTTC. Translated, it gives CASSLRGGRDNEQFF.

The genes are TRBV7-3 and TRBJ2-3; 12 bases agree with TRBD2. The CDR3 loop spans 17 amino acids. J was trimmed by 4 bases and V by 6 bases; bases with no gene match: 11. Germline values: CDR1 SGHTA, CDR2 FQGTGA. The CDR3 DNA is TGTGCCAGCAGTCCAGGGCCTAGCGGGAGGGCGTCAGATACGCAGTATTTT. Its protein product is CASSPGPSGRASDTQYF.

The chain has TRBV29-1 and TRBJ2-5, with TRBD2 matching 10 bases. Germline values: CDR1 SQVTM, CDR2 ANQGSEA. J gave up 1 base and V 2 bases, and 7 bases lay outside the gene matches. The CDR3 is 16 amino acids. The CDR3 coding sequence is TGCAGCGTTGAATGGCTAGCGGGAGCCATCCAAGAGACCCAGTACTTC. Protein product: CSVEWLAGAIQETQYF.

The rearrangement joins TRBV7-9 to TRBJ1-2; 7 positions match TRBD1. Per the germline V gene, CDR1 is SEHNR and CDR2 is FQNEAQ (reference sequence). CDR3 size: 16 residues. Trimming took 1 base from V and 5 from J; bases not matched to a gene: 10. This chain's CDR3 is CASSLVGTDPVYGYTF. The CDR3 DNA follows: TGTGCCAGCAGCTTAGTTGGGACAGACCCGGTTTATGGCTACACCTTC.

The gene calls are TRBV6-5 and TRBJ2-6; 7 nucleotides align to TRBD1. V shed 4 bases, J shed 3 bases, and the junction held 6 bases outside the gene matches. This CDR3 contains 16 residues. Germline V gene sequence: CDR1 MNHEY, CDR2 SVGAGI. The DNA of the CDR3 is TGTGCCAGCAGTTCCCCTGGGACAGTTGGGGCCAACGTCCTGACTTTC. Amino acids: CASSSPGTVGANVLTF.

The V gene is TRBV21-1, the J gene TRBJ2-2; TRBD2 is taken as the D call from the table, unchecked against the DNA. TRBV21-1 is termed a pseudogene. CDR3 length equals 19 residues. The CDR3 DNA follows: TGTGCCAGCTCCAAAGGCCGGAGACTAGCGGGCACGAACACCGGGGAGCTGTTTTTT. Protein product: CASSKGRRLAGTNTGELFF.

This clone was seen only a few times. V and J are TRBV10-3 and TRBJ1-5, with 9 bases identical to TRBD1. CDR1 is ENHRY and CDR2 is SYGVKD in the germline V gene. V was clipped by 6 bases and J by 2 bases; unmatched bases: 2. The CDR3 spans 14 residues. CDR3 sequence (DNA): TGTGCCATCAGCCGGGACAGGGGCAATCAGCCCCAGCATTTT. This encodes CAISRDRGNQPQHF.

This chain uses TRBV3-1 (or the pseudogene TRBV3-2) with TRBJ2-7, with 8 bases identical to TRBD1. V shed 1 base, J shed 0 bases, and the junction held 5 bases outside the gene matches. There are 16 residues in the CDR3. Germline CDR1 LGHDT, CDR2 YNNKEL (reference sequence). The CDR3 region has the DNA TGTGCCAGCAGCCAAGGACGAGGACAGGGCTCCTACGAGCAGTACTTC. Its translation is CASSQGRGQGSYEQYF.

The CDR3 spells CASSLMGQGMTYEQYF. The CDR3 DNA sequence: TGCGCCAGCAGCTTGATGGGACAGGGGATGACCTACGAGCAGTACTTC. The rearrangement uses TRBV5-1 and TRBJ2-7; 10 bases fit TRBD1. CDR3 size: 16 residues. V was clipped by 1 base and J by 2 bases; unmatched bases: 6. Germline CDR1 SGHRS, CDR2 YFSETQ.

The genes are TRBV30 and TRBJ1-1; maybe TRBD1 (5 bases). The CDR3 is 11 amino acids. The V gene lost 8 bases and the J gene lost 1 base, with 8 bases spanning the gap. Looked up from germline, CDR1 is GTSNPN and CDR2 is SVGIG (reference sequence). The CDR3 region is CAQGRNTEAFF. The CDR3 nucleotides are TGTGCCCAGGGTAGGAACACTGAAGCTTTCTTT. Complete variable domain (other parts from reference TRBV30 and TRBJ1-1): SQTIHQWPATLVQPVGSPLSLECTVEGTSNPNLYWYRQAAGRGLQLLFYSVGIGQISSEVPQNLSASRPQDRQFILSSKKLLLSDSGFYLCAQGRNTEAFFGQGTRLTVV.

This sequence joins TRBV6-5 and TRBJ1-2; D is unclear. Germline CDR1 reads MNHEY; CDR2 reads SVGAGI. Trimming shortened V by 8 bases and J by 0 bases, and 10 bases separated the two germline ends. The length of the CDR3 is 13 residues. The CDR3 reads CASSGGTNYGYTF. CDR3 sequence (DNA): TGTGCCAGCTCCGGCGGGACTAACTATGGCTACACCTTC.

The rearrangement links TRBV5-4 to TRBJ1-2; D may be TRBD1 (6 bases). Trimming pared 3 bases from V and 5 bases from J, leaving 14 bases between. This CDR3 has 14 amino acids. Looked up from germline, CDR1 is SGHNT and CDR2 is YYREEE (reference sequence). In nucleotides, the CDR3 is TGTGCCAGCAGCTCCGGACAGTCCCCATATGGCTACACCTTC. Amino acids: CASSSGQSPYGYTF.

CDR3 protein: CASSLGAGGLNTEAFF. The CDR3 coding sequence is TGTGCCAGCAGCTTGGGGGCAGGGGGCCTGAACACTGAAGCTTTCTTT. The V call is TRBV7-3, the J call TRBJ1-1; TRBD1 agrees at 8 bases. V shed 3 bases, J shed 0 bases, and the junction held 6 bases outside the gene matches. The CDR3 totals 16 residues. Germline assignment: CDR1 SGHTA and CDR2 FQGTGA.

In nucleotides, the CDR3 is TGTGCCAGCAGCGGAGCGGGATACGACACCGGGGAGCTGTTTTTT. Its protein product is CASSGAGYDTGELFF. This chain links TRBV5-4 with TRBJ2-2, with 7 bases lining up with TRBD2. Looked up from germline, CDR1 is SGHNT and CDR2 is YYREEE (reference sequence). The CDR3 loop spans 15 amino acids. J was trimmed by 3 bases and V by 4 bases; bases with no gene match: 6. Together with reference TRBV5-4 and TRBJ2-2, the CDR3 gives the full variable domain: ETGVTQSPTHLIKTRGQQVTLRCSSQSGHNTVSWYQQALGQGPQFIFQYYREEENGRGNFPPRFSGLQFPNYSSELNVNALELDDSALYLCASSGAGYDTGELFFGEGSRLTVL.

The V gene is TRBV29-1, the J gene TRBJ1-2, with D possibly being TRBD1 (6 bases). The CDR3 has 13 residues. Germline lookup yields CDR1 SQVTM and CDR2 ANQGSEA. With 4 bases removed from V and 4 bases from J, the gap between germline ends came to 13 bases. CDR3 DNA: TGCAGCGTTGCGGGGGGCTTCCTCTATGGCTACACCTTC. Protein: CSVAGGFLYGYTF.

The J gene is TRBJ1-6, the V gene TRBV7-9; 8 nucleotides match TRBD1. V shed 5 bases and J 8 bases; nucleotides not matched to a gene: 2. The V gene's germline CDR1 is SEHNR and CDR2 FQNEAQ (reference sequence). The CDR3 spans 13 residues. The CDR3: CASSLTGDSPLHF. CDR3 DNA: TGTGCCAGCAGCCTGACAGGGGATTCACCCCTCCACTTT. Complete variable domain (other parts from reference TRBV7-9 and TRBJ1-6): DTGVSQNPRHKITKRGQNVTFRCDPISEHNRLYWYRQTLGQGPEFLTYFQNEAQLEKSRLLSDRFSAERPKGSFSTLEIQRTEQGDSAMYLCASSLTGDSPLHFGNGTRLTVT.

The V and J genes are TRBV7-2 and TRBJ1-2; TRBD1 agrees at 10 bases. This CDR3 has 13 residues. With 4 bases clipped from V and 5 bases from J, the junction kept 1 base outside the gene matches. The germline V gene has CDR1 SGHTA and CDR2 FQGNSA. The CDR3 reads CASSSGQGYGYTF. The CDR3 DNA reads TGTGCCAGCAGCTCGGGACAGGGGTATGGCTACACCTTC.

The rearrangement joins TRBV4-2 to TRBJ2-3; D remains ambiguous. CDR1 and CDR2 from the germline V gene are LGHNA and YNFKEQ. Trimming removed 3 bases from V and 0 bases from J, with 10 bases in between. The CDR3 sequence is 15 residues long. The chain's CDR3 is CASSQSEVSTDTQYF. CDR3 nucleotides: TGTGCCAGCAGCCAGTCAGAGGTTAGCACAGATACGCAGTATTTT.

This clone was recorded once. The chain combines TRBV6-5 with TRBJ2-4; D is perhaps TRBD2 (5 bases). This CDR3 is 14 amino acids long. From germline, CDR1 is MNHEY and CDR2 SVGAGI. Trimming cost V 7 bases and J 0 bases, with 10 bases left between them. Here the CDR3 reads CASIGSEAKNIQYF. CDR3 sequence (DNA): TGTGCCAGCATAGGTAGCGAAGCCAAAAACATTCAGTACTTC.

The sample holds a few counts of this clone. The genes are TRBV3-1 (or the pseudogene TRBV3-2) and TRBJ2-7; 12 bases map to TRBD2. The CDR3 runs to 15 residues. Losses at the gene ends were 6 bases for V and 5 bases for J; bases not matched to a gene: 8. Germline-derived CDR1 and CDR2 are LGHDT and YNNKEL (reference sequence). The CDR3 is CASSPGTSGLDEQYF. CDR3 DNA sequence: TGTGCCAGCAGTCCTGGGACTAGCGGGTTGGACGAGCAGTACTTC.

The chain has TRBV19 and TRBJ1-2, with TRBD1 as a possible D gene (6 bases). The CDR3 runs to 14 residues. Deletions cut 8 bases from V and 4 bases from J, with 17 bases between. The V gene's germline CDR1 is LNHDA and CDR2 SQIVND (reference sequence). The CDR3 nucleotides read TGTGCCAGTTTCGAGGCCGGCAGGGGCTATGGCTACACCTTC. It codes for CASFEAGRGYGYTF.

This chain joins TRBV2 and TRBJ1-2, with 10 bases that match TRBD1. The ends lost 6 bases at V and 5 bases at J; junction bases unmatched: 6. This CDR3 is built from 14 residues. Germline lookup yields CDR1 SNHLY and CDR2 FYNNEI. This CDR3 is CASSWEGQGYGYTF. Written as DNA, the CDR3 is TGTGCCAGCAGCTGGGAGGGACAGGGGTATGGCTACACCTTC.

The V call is TRBV18, the J call TRBJ1-1, with D possibly matching TRBD1 (5 bases). Looked up from germline, CDR1 is KGHSH and CDR2 is LQKENI. Trimming removed 3 bases from V and 3 bases from J, with 17 bases in between. The CDR3 consists of 16 residues. CDR3 sequence: CASSPSGGTGYTEAFF. The CDR3 DNA reads as TGTGCCAGCTCACCTTCGGGGGGAACTGGGTACACTGAAGCTTTCTTT.

The genes are TRBV6-7 and TRBJ2-7; D possibly corresponds to TRBD1 (5 bases). TRBV6-7 belongs to the ORF category, with a function that is uncertain. The CDR3 covers 16 residues. V lost 2 bases to trimming and J lost 4 bases, with 18 bases between them. CDR3 sequence: CASSYKIRARFYEQYF. CDR3 in DNA: TGTGCCAGCAGTTACAAGATCAGGGCTAGATTTTACGAGCAGTACTTC.

This clone was seen once. The rearrangement uses TRBV3-1 (or the pseudogene TRBV3-2) and TRBJ2-3; D is perhaps TRBD2 (6 bases). V shed 4 bases and J shed 1 base, with 12 bases lying between them. Germline V gives CDR1 LGHDT, CDR2 YNNKEL (reference sequence). The CDR3 has 15 amino acids. The CDR3 DNA is TGTGCCAGCAGCCCCCTCGGGGGAGGCACAGATACGCAGTATTTT. As protein: CASSPLGGGTDTQYF.

The genes are TRBV7-2 and TRBJ2-1; 7 bases align to TRBD2. With V trimmed by 1 base and J by 9 bases, 6 bases remained unmatched. This CDR3 has 14 residues. Germline CDR1 is SGHTA and CDR2 is FQGNSA. CDR3 DNA: TGTGCCAGCAGCTTAGTAACGGGAGGTCGTGAGCAGTTCTTC. Residues: CASSLVTGGREQFF.

The chain employs TRBV7-8 and TRBJ1-2; tentative D call: TRBD1 (5 bases). The germline gives CDR1 SGHVS, CDR2 FQNEAQ. The CDR3 totals 19 residues. V was trimmed by 0 bases and J by 7 bases, leaving 27 bases between them. CDR3 protein: CASSLAGGRLLKTGGGYTF. In nucleotides, the CDR3 is TGTGCCAGCAGCTTAGCGGGCGGGAGATTACTTAAGACTGGGGGTGGCTACACCTTC.

The genes are TRBV2 and TRBJ2-1; 8 bases fit TRBD2. V was clipped by 11 bases and J by 4 bases; unmatched bases: 7. CDR1 and CDR2 from the germline V gene are SNHLY and FYNNEI. The CDR3 runs 13 residues. CDR3 protein: CAAREREYNEQFF. Written as DNA, the CDR3 is TGTGCCGCTAGGGAGCGGGAGTACAATGAGCAGTTCTTC.

The rearrangement links TRBV27 to TRBJ2-5; D is perhaps TRBD2 (7 bases). Trimming removed 6 bases from V and 2 bases from J, with 16 bases in between. This CDR3 is built from 15 residues. Per the germline V gene, CDR1 is MNHEY and CDR2 is SMNVEV (reference sequence). The CDR3 is CASREGGTIQETQYF. For the CDR3, the DNA is TGTGCCAGCAGGGAGGGGGGGACTATTCAAGAGACCCAGTACTTC.